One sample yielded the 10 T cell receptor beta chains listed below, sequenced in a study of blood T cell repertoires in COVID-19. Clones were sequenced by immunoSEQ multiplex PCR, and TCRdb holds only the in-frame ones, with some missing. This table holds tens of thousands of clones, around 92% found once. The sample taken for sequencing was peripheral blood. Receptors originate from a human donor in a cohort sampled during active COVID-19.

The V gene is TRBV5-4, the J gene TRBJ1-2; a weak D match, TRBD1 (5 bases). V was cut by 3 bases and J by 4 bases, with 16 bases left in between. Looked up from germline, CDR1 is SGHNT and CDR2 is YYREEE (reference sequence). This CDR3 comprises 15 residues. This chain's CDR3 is CASSSQGKGGYGYTF. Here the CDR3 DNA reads TGTGCCAGCAGCTCTCAGGGAAAGGGAGGCTATGGCTACACCTTC.

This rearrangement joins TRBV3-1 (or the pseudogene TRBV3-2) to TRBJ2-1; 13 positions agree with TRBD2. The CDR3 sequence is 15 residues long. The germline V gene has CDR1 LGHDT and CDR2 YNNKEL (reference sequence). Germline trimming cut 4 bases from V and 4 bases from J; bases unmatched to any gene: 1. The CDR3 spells CASSPGLAGYNEQFF. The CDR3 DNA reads TGTGCCAGCAGCCCGGGACTAGCGGGGTACAATGAGCAGTTCTTC.

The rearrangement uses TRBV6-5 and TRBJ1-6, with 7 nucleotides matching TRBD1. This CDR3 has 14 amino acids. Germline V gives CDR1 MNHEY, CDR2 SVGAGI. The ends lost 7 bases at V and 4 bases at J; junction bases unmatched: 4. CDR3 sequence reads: CASTPTGYNSPLHF. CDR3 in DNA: TGTGCCAGCACCCCGACAGGGTATAATTCACCCCTCCACTTT.

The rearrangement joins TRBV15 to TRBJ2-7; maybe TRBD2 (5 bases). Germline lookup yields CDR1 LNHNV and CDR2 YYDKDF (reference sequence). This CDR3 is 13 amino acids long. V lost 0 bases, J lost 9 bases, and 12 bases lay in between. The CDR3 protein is CATSRDSRLAQYF. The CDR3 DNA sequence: TGTGCCACCAGCAGAGATTCGCGGCTAGCGCAGTACTTC.

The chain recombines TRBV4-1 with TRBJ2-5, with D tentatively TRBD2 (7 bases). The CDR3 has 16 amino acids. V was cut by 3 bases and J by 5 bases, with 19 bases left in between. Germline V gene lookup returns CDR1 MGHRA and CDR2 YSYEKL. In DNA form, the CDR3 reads TGCGCCAGCAGCCAGGGCAGGGGAGGGCGAGGGGAGACCCAGTACTTC. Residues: CASSQGRGGRGETQYF.

The CDR3 DNA reads TGTGCCAGCAGCCAACCCTGGACTAGCGGGGGGGCCGCCGGGGAGCTGTTTTTT. Residues: CASSQPWTSGGAAGELFF. The chain recombines TRBV3-1 (or the pseudogene TRBV3-2) with TRBJ2-2; 15 bases fit TRBD2. The CDR3 has 18 residues. In germline, CDR1 is LGHDT, CDR2 YNNKEL (reference sequence). The trim removed 2 bases at V and 6 bases at J, leaving 7 bases unmatched.

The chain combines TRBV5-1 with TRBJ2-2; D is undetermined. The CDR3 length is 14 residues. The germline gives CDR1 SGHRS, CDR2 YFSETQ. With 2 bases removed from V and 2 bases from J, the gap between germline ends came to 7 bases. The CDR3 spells CASSFFLNTGELFF. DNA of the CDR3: TGCGCCAGCAGCTTCTTCTTAAACACCGGGGAGCTGTTTTTT.

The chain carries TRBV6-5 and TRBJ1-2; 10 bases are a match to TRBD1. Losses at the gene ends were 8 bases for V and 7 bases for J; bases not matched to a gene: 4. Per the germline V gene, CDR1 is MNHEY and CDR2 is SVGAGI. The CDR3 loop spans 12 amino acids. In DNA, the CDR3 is TGTGCCAGCGACCGGGACAGGGGTGGCTACACCTTC. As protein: CASDRDRGGYTF.

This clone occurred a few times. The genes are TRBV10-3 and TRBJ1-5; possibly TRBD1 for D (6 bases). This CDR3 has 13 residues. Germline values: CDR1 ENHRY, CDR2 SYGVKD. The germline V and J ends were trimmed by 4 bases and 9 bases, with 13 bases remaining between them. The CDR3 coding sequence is TGTGCCATCAGTGGGACAGATCAACGGCCCCAGCATTTT. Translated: CAISGTDQRPQHF.

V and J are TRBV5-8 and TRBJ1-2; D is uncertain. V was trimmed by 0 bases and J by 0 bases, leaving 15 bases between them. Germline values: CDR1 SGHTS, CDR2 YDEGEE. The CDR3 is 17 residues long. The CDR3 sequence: CASSLASIVLSNYGYTF. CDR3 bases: TGTGCCAGCAGCTTGGCTTCCATAGTGCTTTCTAACTATGGCTACACCTTC. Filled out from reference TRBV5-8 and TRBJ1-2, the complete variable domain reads EAGVTQSPTHLIKTRGQQATLRCSPISGHTSVYWYQQALGLGLQFLLWYDEGEERNRGNFPPRFSGRQFPNYSSELNVNALELEDSALYLCASSLASIVLSNYGYTFGSGTRLTVV.